This paragraph reports one TCR beta chain. Its specificity is unknown. This entry is derived from a study of cytomegalovirus exposure and HLA in healthy donors. Study findings and constraints: Sequencing likely generated an artifact that appeared as a cluster of highly shared sequence variants. A list of about 180 TCR beta chains associated with cytomegalovirus was given. Later work showed greater clonal expansion in HLA-associated TCR beta chains than in equally common others. Analysis was carried out at a later point, and it linked a missense DCLRE1C variant to TCR beta V- and J-gene trimming.

With 60 Vbeta and 13 Jbeta primers, the PCR was carried out. Data came from immunoSEQ multiplex PCR; TCRdb stores just in-frame clones and leaves some out. The table lists a few hundred thousand clones, 81% of them singletons. Germline V gene sequence: CDR1 MDHEN, CDR2 SYDVKM. V shed 5 bases and J shed 7 bases, with 12 bases lying between them. The CDR3 runs 14 residues. This chain uses TRBV28 with TRBJ1-6, with TRBD1 as a possible D gene (6 bases). Material: PBMCs. This clonotype originated in a woman aged 55-69 years in good health and CMV-seropositive. Here the CDR3 reads CASSGAGANSPLHF. In DNA, the CDR3 is TGTGCCAGCAGTGGGGCAGGGGCCAATTCACCCCTCCACTTT.